The rows below give T cell receptor beta chains drawn from one sample of a study of shared clonotypes between healthy human individuals. Clones were read by immunoSEQ multiplex PCR, and TCRdb kept only the in-frame ones, dropping some. The top ten hold 1.5% to 2% of the sample, which has about 2.1 million clones, about 92% seen once. Material: naive CD8+ T cells from PBMCs. These receptors were obtained from a man younger than 35 in good health. Some clones in this sample may be carry-over from other donors' samples. Both conserved end residues are part of each CDR3. Fields, in order: clone size, D gene, V gene, J gene, CDR3 DNA, CDR3 protein. The D gene is left open where the match is weak. Expanded clones are given a class, and other clones once, few, many or no size at all.

size: .
D: TRBD1
V: TRBV11-2
J: TRBJ2-7
DNA: TGTGCCAGCAGCTTAGAGACACTGACAGGGCTTTCCTACGAGCAGTACTTC
CDR3: CASSLETLTGLSYEQYF

size: .
D: TRBD1
V: TRBV28
J: TRBJ2-2
DNA: TGTGCCAGCAGTGGTTCAGGGGGCACCGGGGAGCTGTTTTTT
CDR3: CASSGSGGTGELFF

size: once
D: TRBD1
V: TRBV13
J: TRBJ1-4
DNA: TGTGCCAGCAGCTTAGGAGGGACAGGCGACGAAAAACTGTTTTTT
CDR3: CASSLGGTGDEKLFF

size: .
D: TRBD1
V: TRBV27
J: TRBJ2-7
DNA: TGTGCCAGCCACCCCGGTTGGGACAGCAGCTCCTACGAGCAGTACTTC
CDR3: CASHPGWDSSSYEQYF

size: .
D: TRBD1
V: TRBV6-5
J: TRBJ2-7
DNA: TGTGCCAGCAGTTACCTACGGACAGGGGAGGGCGAGCAGTACTTC
CDR3: CASSYLRTGEGEQYF

size: .
D: .
V: TRBV5-1
J: TRBJ2-7
DNA: TGCGCCAGCAGCTTGATTCCGACAGAGGCTTCATACGAGCAGTACTTC
CDR3: CASSLIPTEASYEQYF

size: .
D: .
V: TRBV9
J: TRBJ2-7
DNA: TGTGCCAGCAGCGTAGGGGGCGGCCACTTACGAGAGCAGTACTTC
CDR3: CASSVGGGHLREQYF

size: .
D: .
V: TRBV6-5
J: TRBJ1-2
DNA: TGTGCCAGCAGTTACTCGGAGGGGACATGGGGCTACACCTTC
CDR3: CASSYSEGTWGYTF

size: few
D: .
V: TRBV28
J: TRBJ1-2
DNA: TGTGCCAGCCGCCCACAGGGCACGCGAGACTACACCTTC
CDR3: CASRPQGTRDYTF

size: .
D: TRBD1
V: TRBV27
J: TRBJ2-2
DNA: TGTGCCAGCAGATCGGACAGGTCATCGACCGGGGAGCTGTTTTTT
CDR3: CASRSDRSSTGELFF

size: .
D: TRBD2
V: TRBV9
J: TRBJ2-3
DNA: TGTGCCAGCAGCGTAGCTTGGCGGGGAGGGGCAGATACGCAGTATTTT
CDR3: CASSVAWRGGADTQYF

size: .
D: .
V: TRBV29-1
J: TRBJ2-3
DNA: TGCAGCGTTGAGGGGCAGGGAATGAGCACAGATACGCAGTATTTT
CDR3: CSVEGQGMSTDTQYF

size: .
D: .
V: TRBV5-6
J: TRBJ2-5
DNA: TGTGCCAGCAGCTGGACAGCAGAAGAGACCCAGTACTTC
CDR3: CASSWTAEETQYF

size: .
D: .
V: TRBV6-1
J: TRBJ1-4
DNA: TGTGCCAGCAGAGCGGCAATAAAAGGGGAAAAACTGTTTTTT
CDR3: CASRAAIKGEKLFF

size: .
D: .
V: TRBV30
J: TRBJ1-2
DNA: TGTGCCTGGAGTCCAGGAGCCAGCTATGGCTACACCTTC
CDR3: CAWSPGASYGYTF

size: .
D: TRBD2
V: TRBV27
J: TRBJ2-7
DNA: TGTGCCAGCAGTCCAGATTTCGGGACTAGCGGCTCCTACGAGCAGTACTTC
CDR3: CASSPDFGTSGSYEQYF